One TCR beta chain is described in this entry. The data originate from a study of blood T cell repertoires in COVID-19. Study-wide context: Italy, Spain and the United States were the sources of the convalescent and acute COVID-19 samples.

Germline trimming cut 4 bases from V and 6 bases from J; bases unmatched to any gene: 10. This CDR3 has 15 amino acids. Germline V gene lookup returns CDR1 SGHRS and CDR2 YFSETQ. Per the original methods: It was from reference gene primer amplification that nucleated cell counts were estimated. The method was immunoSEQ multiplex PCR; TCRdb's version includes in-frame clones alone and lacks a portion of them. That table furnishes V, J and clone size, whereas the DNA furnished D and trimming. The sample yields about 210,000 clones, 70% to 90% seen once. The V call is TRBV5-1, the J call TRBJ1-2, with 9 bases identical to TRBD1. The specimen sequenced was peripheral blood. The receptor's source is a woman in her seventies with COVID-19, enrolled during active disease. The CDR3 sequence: CASSLNYRGQDGYTF. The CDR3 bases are TGCGCCAGCAGCCTTAACTACAGGGGGCAGGATGGCTACACCTTC.